Each of the 18 T cell receptor beta chains below was sequenced from the same sample in a study of T cells in Graves' hyperthyroidism and ophthalmopathy. The CDR3 regions of TCR beta were amplified from RNA transcripts. HTBI primers were the set used in a first-round RT-PCR of the TCR CDR3. TCRdb re-called the multiplex PCR reads through MiXCR, storing one row per CDR3 protein. The data show approximately 430,000 distinct CDR3 sequences, 15% to 17% seen once. Sequenced: blood. These receptors came from a woman younger than 30 with Graves' hyperthyroidism.

Ten or more counts support this clonotype. The chain links TRBV19 to TRBJ2-5; TRBD1 is a possible D gene (6 bases). The V end was cut by 3 bases, the J end by 3 bases, with 11 bases between. Germline V gives CDR1 LNHDA, CDR2 SQIVND (reference sequence). The CDR3 covers 14 residues. The CDR3 sequence: CASSMTHREETQYF. The CDR3 region has the DNA TGTGCCAGTAGTATGACTCACAGGGAAGAGACCCAGTACTTC.

There are many counts of this clonotype. V and J are TRBV5-1 and TRBJ1-2; D remains ambiguous. The germline gives CDR1 SGHRS, CDR2 YFSETQ. This CDR3 has 12 amino acids. V was cut by 0 bases and J by 5 bases, with 5 bases left in between. The CDR3 region is CASSLESYGYTF. CDR3 DNA: TGCGCCAGCAGCTTGGAAAGTTATGGCTACACCTTC.

This clonotype was seen ten or more times. V usage is TRBV12-3 or TRBV12-4 and J usage is TRBJ2-4, with 11 bases fitting TRBD2. The CDR3 covers 15 residues. V lost 6 bases, J lost 8 bases, and 9 bases stayed unmatched. The CDR3 reads CASSLLAGAKDIQYF. The CDR3 coding sequence is TGTGCCAGCAGCCTACTAGCGGGGGCAAAAGACATTCAGTACTTC.

This clonotype was counted at least ten times. A read error may account for a junction end that differs from germline. The chain joins TRBV28 to TRBJ2-7, with D possibly matching TRBD2 (6 bases). In germline, CDR1 is MDHEN, CDR2 SYDVKM. The CDR3 is made up of 14 amino acids. The CDR3 nucleotides are TGTGCCAGCAATTTAGAGGCGGGGAAGCACGAGCAGTACTTC. It codes for CASNLEAGKHEQYF.

This clonotype was seen ten or more times. This chain links TRBV6-1 with TRBJ2-2; D may be TRBD1 (6 bases). Germline-derived CDR1 and CDR2 are MNHNS and SASEGT. Trimming shortened V by 1 base and J by 5 bases, and 11 bases separated the two germline ends. The CDR3 runs to 15 residues. The CDR3 region has the DNA TGTGCCAGCAGTGAAGTGGGGGCCTTAACCGGGGAGCTGTTTTTT. Encoded protein: CASSEVGALTGELFF.

This chain connects TRBV7-6 to TRBJ1-4, with TRBD1 matching 8 bases. The germline V gene encodes CDR1 SGHVS and CDR2 FNYEAQ. J was trimmed by 7 bases and V by 6 bases; bases with no gene match: 13. CDR3 length equals 16 residues. The chain's CDR3 is CASSPQGAGASEKLFF. CDR3 nucleotide sequence: TGTGCCAGCAGTCCTCAGGGGGCTGGGGCTTCTGAAAAACTGTTTTTT.

The rearrangement uses TRBV11-2 and TRBJ2-1; D is unresolved. V gave up 1 base and J gave up 6 bases, with 16 bases separating them. The germline CDR1 and CDR2 sequences are SGHAT and FQNNGV. The CDR3 sequence is 16 residues long. In DNA, the CDR3 is TGTGCCAGCAGCTTAGTGGCTAGTTGGTCTGGCAATGAGCAGTTCTTC. Translation: CASSLVASWSGNEQFF.

A note on this clonotype: Since a much larger clone is just one base distant, this may be a read error. The chain combines TRBV28 with TRBJ1-5; TRBD1 is a possible D gene (6 bases). The V gene's germline CDR1 is MDHEN and CDR2 SYDVKM. This CDR3 spans 15 amino acids. The V and J ends lost 4 bases and 5 bases respectively, with 15 bases between them. CDR3 nucleotides: TGTGCCAGCAGTTCTGCAGGGGTTAGGGATCAGCCCCAGCATTTT. Translating gives CASSSAGVRDQPQHF.

This clonotype has ten or more counts. The rearrangement links TRBV6-5 to TRBJ1-1, with D perhaps matching TRBD1 (5 bases). Between the trimmed V and J ends, which lost 2 bases and 1 base, there was a span of 8 bases. This CDR3 region has 14 residues. Germline CDR1 and CDR2: MNHEY and SVGAGI. CDR3 loop: CASSYRGQNTEAFF. The CDR3 DNA sequence: TGTGCCAGCAGTTACCGCGGACAGAACACTGAAGCTTTCTTT.

This clonotype occurred many times. The J gene is TRBJ2-7, the V gene TRBV2, with D tentatively TRBD2 (5 bases). The CDR3 spans 18 residues. V gave up 2 bases and J gave up 0 bases, with 20 bases separating them. CDR1 and CDR2 (germline): SNHLY, FYNNEI. The CDR3 DNA sequence: TGTGCCAGCAGTGAAAAGAGGTTGGTCTTCGAGGGCTCCTACGAGCAGTACTTC. Protein: CASSEKRLVFEGSYEQYF.

Only a few counts were recorded for this clonotype. V and J are TRBV5-1 and TRBJ1-6; weak D call: TRBD1 (6 bases). Trimming removed 5 bases at V and 7 bases at J, with 16 bases between. CDR3 length: 15 residues. The germline gives CDR1 SGHRS, CDR2 YFSETQ. The CDR3 loop is CASRDSGTQNSPLHF. CDR3 bases: TGCGCCAGCAGGGACAGCGGTACCCAAAATTCACCCCTCCACTTT. Filled out from reference TRBV5-1 and TRBJ1-6, the complete variable domain reads KAGVTQTPRYLIKTRGQQVTLSCSPISGHRSVSWYQQTPGQGLQFLFEYFSETQRNKGNFPGRFSGRQFSNSRSEMNVSTLELGDSALYLCASRDSGTQNSPLHFGNGTRLTVT.

This clonotype was seen repeatedly, ten times or more. The gene calls are TRBV5-1 and TRBJ2-3; D may be TRBD1 (5 bases). This CDR3 region has 13 residues. Germline loops: CDR1 SGHRS, CDR2 YFSETQ. V shed 0 bases and J shed 6 bases, with 8 bases lying between them. The CDR3 nucleotides are TGCGCCAGCAGCTTGGGACAGAGTGATACGCAGTATTTT. Its protein is CASSLGQSDTQYF.

The gene calls are TRBV12-3 or TRBV12-4 and TRBJ2-1; 8 bases fit TRBD2. The CDR3 runs to 15 residues. With 7 bases clipped from V and 10 bases from J, the junction kept 15 bases outside the gene matches. CDR3 amino acids: CASIAGTRGGWEQFF. CDR3 DNA sequence: TGTGCCAGCATCGCCGGGACTAGGGGGGGCTGGGAGCAGTTCTTC.

The chain couples TRBV3-1 to TRBJ2-5; D is possibly TRBD1 or TRBD2 (7 bases each). V lost 4 bases, J lost 0 bases, and 18 bases lay in between. Germline V gives CDR1 LGHDT, CDR2 YNNKEL (reference sequence). This CDR3 is 17 amino acids long. DNA for the CDR3: TGTGCCAGCAGCCTCATGAGACAGGGAGGGCACCAAGAGACCCAGTACTTC. It translates to CASSLMRQGGHQETQYF.

This clonotype has a count of ten or more. The CDR3 region has the DNA TGTGCCAGCAGTTACTCGGAGGGCTCTGGAAACACCATATATTTT. It yields the protein CASSYSEGSGNTIYF. The rearrangement uses TRBV6-5 and TRBJ1-3; no definite D call. The CDR3 contains 15 residues. Germline-derived CDR1 and CDR2 are MNHEY and SVGAGI. The V gene lost 0 bases and the J gene lost 0 bases, with 6 bases spanning the gap.

This clonotype occurred many times. V and J are TRBV12-3 or TRBV12-4 and TRBJ2-6; D not certain. This CDR3 region has 16 residues. V shed 2 bases and J shed 0 bases, with 8 bases lying between them. CDR3 region: CASSLQLPSGANVLTF. The CDR3 DNA reads TGTGCCAGCAGTTTACAGTTACCCTCTGGGGCCAACGTCCTGACTTTC.

This clonotype came up many times. The genes are TRBV29-1 and TRBJ2-1; the D gene is possibly TRBD1 (5 bases). The germline V and J ends were trimmed by 6 bases and 10 bases, with 13 bases remaining between them. The CDR3 has 11 residues. From germline, CDR1 is SQVTM and CDR2 ANQGSEA. For the CDR3, the DNA is TGCAGCGTCAGTGGGGCGTCCGAGCAGTTCTTC. Translation gives CSVSGASEQFF.

In its sample, this clonotype was seen a few times. The chain combines TRBV10-3 with TRBJ2-3; TRBD2 aligns across 7 bases. Unmatched junction bases numbered 4, after V lost 3 bases and J lost 4 bases. Germline loops: CDR1 ENHRY, CDR2 SYGVKD. CDR3 length: 14 amino acids. The CDR3 sequence: CAISDQGGADTQYF. As DNA, the CDR3 is TGTGCCATCAGTGACCAGGGAGGGGCAGATACGCAGTATTTT.